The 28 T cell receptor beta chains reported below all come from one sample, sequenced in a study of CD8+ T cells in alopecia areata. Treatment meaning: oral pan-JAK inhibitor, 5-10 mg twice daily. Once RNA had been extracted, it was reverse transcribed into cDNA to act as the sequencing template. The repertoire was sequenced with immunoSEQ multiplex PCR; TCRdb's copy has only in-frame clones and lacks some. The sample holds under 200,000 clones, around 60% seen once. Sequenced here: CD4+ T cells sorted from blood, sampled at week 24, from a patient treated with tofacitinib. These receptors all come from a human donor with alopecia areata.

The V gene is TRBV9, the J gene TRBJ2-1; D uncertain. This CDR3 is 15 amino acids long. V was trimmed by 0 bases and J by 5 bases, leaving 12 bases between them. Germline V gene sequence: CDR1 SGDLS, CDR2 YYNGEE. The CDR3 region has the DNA TGTGCCAGCAGCGTAGTGGCAAGCCGTGACAATGAGCAGTTCTTC. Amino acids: CASSVVASRDNEQFF.

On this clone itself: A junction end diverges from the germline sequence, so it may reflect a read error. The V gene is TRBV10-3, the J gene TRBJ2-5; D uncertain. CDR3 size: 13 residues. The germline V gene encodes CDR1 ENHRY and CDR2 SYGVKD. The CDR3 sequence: CASSYSVRETQYF. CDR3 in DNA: TGTGCCAGCAGTTACTCTGTAAGGGAGACCCAGTACTTC.

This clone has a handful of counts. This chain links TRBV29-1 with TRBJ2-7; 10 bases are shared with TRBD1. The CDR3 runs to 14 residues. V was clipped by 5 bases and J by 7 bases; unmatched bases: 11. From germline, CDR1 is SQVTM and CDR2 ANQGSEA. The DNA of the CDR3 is TGCAGCGTTTTACCGGGACAGGGGCTGGGAGAGCAGTACTTC. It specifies CSVLPGQGLGEQYF.

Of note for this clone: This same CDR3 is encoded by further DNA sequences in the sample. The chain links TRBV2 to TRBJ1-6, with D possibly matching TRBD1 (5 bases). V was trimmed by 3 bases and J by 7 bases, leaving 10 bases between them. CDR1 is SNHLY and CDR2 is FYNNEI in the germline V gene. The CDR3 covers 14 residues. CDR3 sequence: CASSEQGSNSPLHF. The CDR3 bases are TGTGCCAGCAGTGAGCAGGGATCCAATTCACCCCTCCACTTT.

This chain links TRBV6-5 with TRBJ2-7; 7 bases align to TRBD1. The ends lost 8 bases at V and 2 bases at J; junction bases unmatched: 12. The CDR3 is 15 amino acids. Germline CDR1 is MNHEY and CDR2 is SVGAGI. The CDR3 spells CASAGRDSFTYEQYF. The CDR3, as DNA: TGTGCCAGCGCCGGCCGGGACAGCTTTACCTACGAGCAGTACTTC.

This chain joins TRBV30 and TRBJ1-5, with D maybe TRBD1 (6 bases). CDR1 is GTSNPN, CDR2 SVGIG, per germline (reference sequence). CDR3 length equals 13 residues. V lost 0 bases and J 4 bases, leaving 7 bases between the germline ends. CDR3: CAWSVDRNQPQHF. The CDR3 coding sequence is TGTGCCTGGAGTGTCGACAGGAATCAGCCCCAGCATTTT.

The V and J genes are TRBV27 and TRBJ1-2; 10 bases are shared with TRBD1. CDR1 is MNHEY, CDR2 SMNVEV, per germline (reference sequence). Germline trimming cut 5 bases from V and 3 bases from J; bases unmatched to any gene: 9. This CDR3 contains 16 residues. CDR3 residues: CASSIGTGVGYYGYTF. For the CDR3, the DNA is TGTGCCAGCAGTATCGGGACAGGGGTGGGGTACTATGGCTACACCTTC.

The CDR3 reads CSVETQGGIEQYF. CDR3 nucleotide sequence: TGCAGCGTTGAAACCCAGGGCGGAATCGAGCAGTACTTC. V usage is TRBV29-1 and J usage is TRBJ2-7, with D tentatively TRBD1 (5 bases). The CDR3 covers 13 residues. V was pared by 2 bases and J by 6 bases, with 14 bases between. Germline-derived CDR1 and CDR2 are SQVTM and ANQGSEA.

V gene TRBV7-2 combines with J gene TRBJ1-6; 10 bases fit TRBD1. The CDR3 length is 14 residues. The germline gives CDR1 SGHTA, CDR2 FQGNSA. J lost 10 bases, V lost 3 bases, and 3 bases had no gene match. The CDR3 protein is CASSFRDRGSPLHF. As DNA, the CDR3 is TGTGCCAGCAGCTTCCGGGACAGGGGCTCACCCCTCCACTTT.

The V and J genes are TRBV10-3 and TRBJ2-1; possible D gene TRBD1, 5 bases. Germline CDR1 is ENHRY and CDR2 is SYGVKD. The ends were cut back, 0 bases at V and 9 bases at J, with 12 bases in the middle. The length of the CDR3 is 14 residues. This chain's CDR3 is CAISESFQGSEQFF. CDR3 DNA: TGTGCCATCAGTGAGTCATTCCAGGGCTCTGAGCAGTTCTTC.

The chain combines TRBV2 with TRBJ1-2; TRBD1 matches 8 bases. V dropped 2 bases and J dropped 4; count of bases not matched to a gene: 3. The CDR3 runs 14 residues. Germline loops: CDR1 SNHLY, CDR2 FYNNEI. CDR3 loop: CASSEMGTGYGYTF. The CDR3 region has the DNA TGTGCCAGCAGTGAAATGGGGACAGGCTATGGCTACACCTTC.

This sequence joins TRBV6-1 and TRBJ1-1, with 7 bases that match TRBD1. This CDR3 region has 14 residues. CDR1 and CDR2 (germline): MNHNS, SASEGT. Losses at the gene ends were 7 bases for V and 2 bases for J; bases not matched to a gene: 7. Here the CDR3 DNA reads TGTGCCAGCAAGTCGGACAGGATCAACACTGAAGCTTTCTTT. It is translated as CASKSDRINTEAFF.

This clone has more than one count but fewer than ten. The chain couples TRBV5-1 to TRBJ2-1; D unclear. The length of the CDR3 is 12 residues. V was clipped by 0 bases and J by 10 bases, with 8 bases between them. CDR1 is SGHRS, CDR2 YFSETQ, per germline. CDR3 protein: CASSLGLEEQFF. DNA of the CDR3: TGCGCCAGCAGCTTGGGATTGGAAGAGCAGTTCTTC.

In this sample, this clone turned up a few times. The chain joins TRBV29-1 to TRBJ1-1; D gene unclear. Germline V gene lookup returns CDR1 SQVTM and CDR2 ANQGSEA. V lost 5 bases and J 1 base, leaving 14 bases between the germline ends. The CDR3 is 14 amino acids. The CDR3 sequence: CSVYAGMPNTEAFF. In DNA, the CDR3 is TGCAGCGTTTATGCGGGAATGCCGAACACTGAAGCTTTCTTT.

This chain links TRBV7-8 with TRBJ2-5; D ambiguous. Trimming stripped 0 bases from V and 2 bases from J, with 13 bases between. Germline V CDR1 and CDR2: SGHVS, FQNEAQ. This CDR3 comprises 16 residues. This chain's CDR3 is CASSLAFDPLQETQYF. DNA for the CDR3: TGTGCCAGCAGCTTAGCATTCGACCCCCTTCAAGAGACCCAGTACTTC.

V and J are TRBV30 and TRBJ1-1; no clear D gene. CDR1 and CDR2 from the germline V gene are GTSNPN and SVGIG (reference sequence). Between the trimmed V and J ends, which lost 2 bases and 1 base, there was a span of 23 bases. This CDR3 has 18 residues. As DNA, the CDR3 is TGTGCCTGGAGTCCCTTCGGCCTGAAGATAGTCGGGAACACTGAAGCTTTCTTT. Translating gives CAWSPFGLKIVGNTEAFF.

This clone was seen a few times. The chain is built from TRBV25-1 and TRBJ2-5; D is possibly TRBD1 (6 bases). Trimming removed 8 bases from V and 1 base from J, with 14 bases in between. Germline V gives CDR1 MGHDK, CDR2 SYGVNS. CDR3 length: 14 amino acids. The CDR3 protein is CASSRGQVQETQYF. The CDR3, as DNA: TGTGCCAGCTCTCGGGGACAAGTCCAAGAGACCCAGTACTTC. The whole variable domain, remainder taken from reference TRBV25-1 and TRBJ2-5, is EADIYQTPRYLVIGTGKKITLECSQTMGHDKMYWYQQDPGMELHLIHYSYGVNSTEKGDLSSESTVSRIRTEHFPLTLESARPSHTSQYLCASSRGQVQETQYFGPGTRLLVL.

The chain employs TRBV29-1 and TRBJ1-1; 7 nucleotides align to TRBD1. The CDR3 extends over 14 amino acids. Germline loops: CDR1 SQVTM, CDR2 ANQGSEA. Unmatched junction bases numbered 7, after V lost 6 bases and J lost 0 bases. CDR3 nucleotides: TGCAGCGTCCTCCGACAGGGCATGAACACTGAAGCTTTCTTT. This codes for CSVLRQGMNTEAFF.

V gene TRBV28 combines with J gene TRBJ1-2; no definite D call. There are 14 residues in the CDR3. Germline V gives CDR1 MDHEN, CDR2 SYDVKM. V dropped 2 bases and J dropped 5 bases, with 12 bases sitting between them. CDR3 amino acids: CASSLLNRGYGYTF. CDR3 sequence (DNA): TGTGCCAGCAGTTTACTCAATAGAGGATATGGCTACACCTTC.

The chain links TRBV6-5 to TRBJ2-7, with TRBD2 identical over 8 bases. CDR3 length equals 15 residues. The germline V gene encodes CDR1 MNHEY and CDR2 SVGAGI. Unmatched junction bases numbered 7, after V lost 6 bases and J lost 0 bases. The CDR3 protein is CASRPGGTSSYEQYF. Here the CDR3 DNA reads TGTGCCAGCAGACCGGGGGGGACCAGCTCCTACGAGCAGTACTTC.

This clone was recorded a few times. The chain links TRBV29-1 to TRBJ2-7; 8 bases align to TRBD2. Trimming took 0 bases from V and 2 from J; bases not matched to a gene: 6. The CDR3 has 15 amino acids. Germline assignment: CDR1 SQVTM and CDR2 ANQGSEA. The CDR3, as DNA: TGCAGCGTTGAAGATCGCGATAGCGGGGCCTACGAGCAGTACTTC. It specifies CSVEDRDSGAYEQYF.

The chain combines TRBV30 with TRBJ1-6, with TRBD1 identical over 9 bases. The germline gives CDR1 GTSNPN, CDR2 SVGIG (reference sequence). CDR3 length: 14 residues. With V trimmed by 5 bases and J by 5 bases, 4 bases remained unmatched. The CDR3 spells CAWARTGDNSPLHF. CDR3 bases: TGTGCCTGGGCGAGGACAGGGGATAATTCACCCCTCCACTTT.

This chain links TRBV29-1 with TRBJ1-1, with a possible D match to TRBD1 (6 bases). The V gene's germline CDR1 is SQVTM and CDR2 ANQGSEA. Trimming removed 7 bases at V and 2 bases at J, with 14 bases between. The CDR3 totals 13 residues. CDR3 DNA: TGCAGCGCCACCGGGACACGTAACACTGAAGCTTTCTTT. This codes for CSATGTRNTEAFF.

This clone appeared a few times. The CDR3 reads CASSESPATEAFF. As DNA, the CDR3 is TGTGCCAGCAGTGAATCACCCGCCACTGAAGCTTTCTTT. The rearrangement joins TRBV6-1 to TRBJ1-1; D is uncertain. From germline, CDR1 is MNHNS and CDR2 SASEGT. The CDR3 loop spans 13 amino acids. Trimming removed 2 bases from V and 4 bases from J, with 8 bases in between.

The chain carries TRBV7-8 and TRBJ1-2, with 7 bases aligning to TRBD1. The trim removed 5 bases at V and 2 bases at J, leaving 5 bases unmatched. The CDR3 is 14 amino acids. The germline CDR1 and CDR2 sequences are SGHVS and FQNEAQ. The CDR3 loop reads CASSQVQGNYGYTF. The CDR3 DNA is TGTGCCAGCAGCCAAGTACAGGGGAACTATGGCTACACCTTC.

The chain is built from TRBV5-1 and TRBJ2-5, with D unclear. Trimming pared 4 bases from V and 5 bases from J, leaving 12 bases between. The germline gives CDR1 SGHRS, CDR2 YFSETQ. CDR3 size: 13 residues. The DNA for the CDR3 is TGCGCCAGCAGCCCCATGGCCTGGGAGACCCAGTACTTC. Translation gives CASSPMAWETQYF. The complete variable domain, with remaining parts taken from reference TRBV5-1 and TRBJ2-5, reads KAGVTQTPRYLIKTRGQQVTLSCSPISGHRSVSWYQQTPGQGLQFLFEYFSETQRNKGNFPGRFSGRQFSNSRSEMNVSTLELGDSALYLCASSPMAWETQYFGPGTRLLVL.

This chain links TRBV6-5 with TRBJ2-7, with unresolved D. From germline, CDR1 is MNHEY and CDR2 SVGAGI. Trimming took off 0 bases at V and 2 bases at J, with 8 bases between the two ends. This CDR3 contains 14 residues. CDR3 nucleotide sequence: TGTGCCAGCAGTTACTCCCGGCGCCCCTACGAGCAGTACTTC. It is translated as CASSYSRRPYEQYF.

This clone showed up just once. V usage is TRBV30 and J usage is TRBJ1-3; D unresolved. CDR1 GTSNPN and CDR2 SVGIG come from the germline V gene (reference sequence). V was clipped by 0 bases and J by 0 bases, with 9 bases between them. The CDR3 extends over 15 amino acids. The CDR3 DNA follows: TGTGCCTGGAGTGTACGATGGGGCTCTGGAAACACCATATATTTT. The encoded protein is CAWSVRWGSGNTIYF.